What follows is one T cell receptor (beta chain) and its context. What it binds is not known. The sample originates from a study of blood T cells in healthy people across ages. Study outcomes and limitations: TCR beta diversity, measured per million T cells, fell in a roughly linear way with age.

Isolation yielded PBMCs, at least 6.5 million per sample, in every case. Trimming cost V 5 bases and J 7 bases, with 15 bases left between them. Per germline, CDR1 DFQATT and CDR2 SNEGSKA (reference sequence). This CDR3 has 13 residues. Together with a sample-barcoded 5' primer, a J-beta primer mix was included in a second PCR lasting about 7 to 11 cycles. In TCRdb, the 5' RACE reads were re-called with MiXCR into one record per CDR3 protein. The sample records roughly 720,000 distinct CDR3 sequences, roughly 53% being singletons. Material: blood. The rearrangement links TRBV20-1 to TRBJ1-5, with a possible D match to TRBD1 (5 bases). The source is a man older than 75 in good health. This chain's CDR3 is CSALTGGDQPQHF. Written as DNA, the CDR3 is TGCAGTGCTCTGACCGGCGGGGACCAGCCCCAGCATTTT.